The 23 T cell receptor beta chains in this list originate from one sample, sequenced in a study of cytomegalovirus exposure and HLA in healthy donors. PCR was performed using 60 Vbeta and 13 Jbeta primers. Only in-frame clones appear in the TCRdb table, and some are missing; sequencing was by immunoSEQ multiplex PCR. Found here are approximately 140,000 clones, around 78% of them singletons; the top ten hold 1.5% to 2%. The sequenced sample consisted of PBMCs. The receptors shown here come from a woman aged 18-29 years in good health and CMV-seronegative.

The rearrangement uses TRBV6-6 and TRBJ2-1; 7 bases fit TRBD2. CDR3 length equals 11 residues. Trimming removed 5 bases from V and 10 bases from J; junction bases left unmatched: 2. Germline CDR1 is MNHNY and CDR2 is SVGAGI (reference sequence). The CDR3 DNA is TGTGCCAGCAGTCCCGGGGGGGAGCAGTTCTTC. Protein product: CASSPGGEQFF.

The V call is TRBV29-1, the J call TRBJ1-2; D is possibly TRBD1 (6 bases). This CDR3 is built from 13 residues. V lost 2 bases, J lost 8 bases, and 15 bases lay in between. The germline gives CDR1 SQVTM, CDR2 ANQGSEA. CDR3 nucleotide sequence: TGCAGCGTTGAAAGGTCAGGGGCCCAAGGCTACACCTTC. Residues: CSVERSGAQGYTF.

This clone was seen only a few times. The chain uses TRBV9 and TRBJ2-5; possible D gene TRBD2, 5 bases. The CDR3 runs to 15 residues. Trimming cost V 0 bases and J 5 bases, with 14 bases left between them. Germline CDR1 is SGDLS and CDR2 is YYNGEE. CDR3: CASSVALTSRETQYF. As DNA, the CDR3 is TGTGCCAGCAGCGTAGCTCTAACTAGTCGGGAGACCCAGTACTTC.

CDR3 sequence: CASSLGDMSTDTQYF. The CDR3 DNA reads TGTGCCAGCAGCTTAGGGGACATGAGCACAGATACGCAGTATTTT. The chain combines TRBV7-9 with TRBJ2-3; a weak D match, TRBD1 (6 bases). CDR3 length: 15 amino acids. The germline V and J ends were trimmed by 1 base and 0 bases, with 8 bases remaining between them. CDR1 and CDR2 (germline): SEHNR, FQNEAQ (reference sequence). Drawing the rest from reference TRBV7-9 and TRBJ2-3, the complete variable domain is DTGVSQNPRHKITKRGQNVTFRCDPISEHNRLYWYRQTLGQGPEFLTYFQNEAQLEKSRLLSDRFSAERPKGSFSTLEIQRTEQGDSAMYLCASSLGDMSTDTQYFGPGTRLTVL.

This sequence joins TRBV23-1 and TRBJ2-7, with D hard to call. TRBV23-1 falls under the ORF class, with uncertain function. This CDR3 contains 14 residues. V lost 0 bases to trimming and J lost 3 bases, with 9 bases between them. The CDR3 DNA follows: TGCGCCAGCAGTCAATCTGGCAGTCACTACGAGCAGTACGTC. It codes for CASSQSGSHYEQYV.

This chain joins TRBV27 and TRBJ2-5; 8 nucleotides match TRBD2. CDR1 MNHEY and CDR2 SMNVEV come from the germline V gene (reference sequence). The CDR3 totals 15 residues. V gave up 6 bases and J gave up 2 bases; unmatched junction bases: 8. CDR3 sequence: CASSFTGGTQETQYF. CDR3 sequence (DNA): TGTGCCAGCAGCTTTACGGGGGGGACGCAAGAGACCCAGTACTTC.

This chain joins TRBV6-1 and TRBJ1-4; D ambiguous. V dropped 7 bases and J dropped 0 bases, with 9 bases sitting between them. Germline lookup yields CDR1 MNHNS and CDR2 SASEGT. The CDR3 sequence is 14 residues long. This CDR3 reads CASKVGATNEKLFF. The CDR3 nucleotides are TGTGCCAGCAAAGTCGGAGCAACTAATGAAAAACTGTTTTTT.

The gene calls are TRBV7-9 and TRBJ2-3, with D possibly being TRBD1 (5 bases). Germline V gene sequence: CDR1 SEHNR, CDR2 FQNEAQ (reference sequence). There are 13 residues in the CDR3. The V end was cut by 1 base, the J end by 4 bases, with 6 bases between. DNA of the CDR3: TGTGCCAGCAGCTTAGGGGGCCCAGATACGCAGTATTTT. The encoded protein is CASSLGGPDTQYF. The variable domain in full, completed from reference TRBV7-9 and TRBJ2-3, reads DTGVSQNPRHKITKRGQNVTFRCDPISEHNRLYWYRQTLGQGPEFLTYFQNEAQLEKSRLLSDRFSAERPKGSFSTLEIQRTEQGDSAMYLCASSLGGPDTQYFGPGTRLTVL.

This clone has just one count. This chain uses TRBV18 with TRBJ1-5; TRBD1 matches 7 bases. This CDR3 is 14 amino acids long. J was trimmed by 4 bases and V by 3 bases; bases with no gene match: 3. Germline CDR1 KGHSH, CDR2 LQKENI. CDR3 coding DNA: TGTGCCAGCTCACCGCAGGGGGTGAATCAGCCCCAGCATTTT. Translating it yields CASSPQGVNQPQHF.

V and J are TRBV14 and TRBJ1-4; no clear D gene. The CDR3 runs to 15 residues. V dropped 4 bases and J dropped 6 bases, with 15 bases sitting between them. Looked up from germline, CDR1 is SGHDN and CDR2 is FVKESK. CDR3 coding DNA: TGTGCCAGCAGCCCTATACGTGGGCCTTATGAAAAACTGTTTTTT. This codes for CASSPIRGPYEKLFF.

The chain employs TRBV27 and TRBJ1-1; TRBD1 matches 7 bases. J was trimmed by 7 bases and V by 1 base; bases with no gene match: 3. Germline CDR1 and CDR2: MNHEY and SMNVEV (reference sequence). This CDR3 has 13 amino acids. CDR3 in amino acids: CASSLWQGGEAFF. As DNA, the CDR3 is TGTGCCAGCAGTTTATGGCAGGGGGGTGAAGCTTTCTTT.

The J gene is TRBJ2-5, the V gene TRBV7-8; TRBD1 matches at 8 bases. This CDR3 has 18 residues. The germline gives CDR1 SGHVS, CDR2 FQNEAQ. Germline trimming cut 4 bases from V and 4 bases from J; bases unmatched to any gene: 17. CDR3 loop: CASSSLTPRTGQRETQYF. DNA of the CDR3: TGTGCCAGCAGCTCCCTAACTCCTCGGACAGGGCAGAGAGAGACCCAGTACTTC.

The genes are TRBV7-6 and TRBJ2-5, with TRBD2 matching 7 bases. Germline V gene data show CDR1 as SGHVS and CDR2 as FNYEAQ. The CDR3 is 14 amino acids. With 3 bases clipped from V and 1 base from J, the junction kept 2 bases outside the gene matches. The CDR3 coding sequence is TGTGCCAGCAGCTTTCGGGGGGTCCAAGAGACCCAGTACTTC. As protein: CASSFRGVQETQYF. The entire variable domain, with the rest obtained from reference TRBV7-6 and TRBJ2-5, is as follows: GAGVSQSPRYKVTKRGQDVALRCDPISGHVSLYWYRQALGQGPEFLTYFNYEAQQDKSGLPNDRFSAERPEGSISTLTIQRTEQRDSAMYRCASSFRGVQETQYFGPGTRLLVL.

The chain combines TRBV7-2 with TRBJ2-5, with 7 bases fitting TRBD1. Germline V gene data show CDR1 as SGHTA and CDR2 as FQGNSA. The CDR3 totals 15 residues. J lost 5 bases, V lost 4 bases, and 10 bases had no gene match. The CDR3 DNA is TGTGCCAGCAGCTCTCCGACAGGGATGGGTGAGACCCAGTACTTC. Its protein product is CASSSPTGMGETQYF.

V gene TRBV7-9 combines with J gene TRBJ2-7; 9 bases are a match to TRBD2. Germline assignment: CDR1 SEHNR and CDR2 FQNEAQ (reference sequence). V gave up 2 bases and J gave up 2 bases; unmatched junction bases: 4. The CDR3 is 15 amino acids. The CDR3 is CASSLSGGQPYEQYF. In nucleotides, the CDR3 is TGTGCCAGCAGCTTAAGCGGGGGGCAACCCTACGAGCAGTACTTC.

The chain joins TRBV29-1 to TRBJ1-2; 11 bases line up with TRBD1. Losses at the gene ends were 6 bases for V and 7 bases for J; bases not matched to a gene: 7. The germline gives CDR1 SQVTM, CDR2 ANQGSEA. The CDR3 has 13 amino acids. CDR3 DNA sequence: TGCAGCGTACCCGGACAGGGGGCGAGTGGCTACACCTTC. This encodes CSVPGQGASGYTF.

The J gene is TRBJ1-1, the V gene TRBV29-1, with D hard to call. Germline assignment: CDR1 SQVTM and CDR2 ANQGSEA. The V gene lost 3 bases and the J gene lost 11 bases, with 7 bases spanning the gap. The CDR3 is 9 amino acids. The CDR3 sequence: CSVDDGAFF. The CDR3 DNA reads TGCAGCGTTGATGATGGCGCTTTCTTT.

V usage is TRBV18 and J usage is TRBJ1-2; D ambiguous. Between the trimmed V and J ends, which lost 0 bases and 8 bases, there was a span of 16 bases. The CDR3 has 15 residues. Per the germline V gene, CDR1 is KGHSH and CDR2 is LQKENI. CDR3 protein: CASSPPQLPPGGYTF. The DNA of the CDR3 is TGTGCCAGCTCACCACCGCAGCTACCCCCGGGAGGCTACACCTTC.

The count of this clone is one. The CDR3: CAISRSPTSGGSTDTQYF. The CDR3, as DNA: TGTGCCATCAGTAGGTCCCCGACTAGCGGGGGGAGCACAGATACGCAGTATTTT. V usage is TRBV10-3 and J usage is TRBJ2-3, with 13 bases identical to TRBD2. V trimming: 5 bases; J trimming: 0 bases; junction bases outside the gene matches: 8. CDR1 ENHRY and CDR2 SYGVKD come from the germline V gene. The CDR3 has 18 amino acids.

The chain recombines TRBV7-4 with TRBJ1-1; D remains ambiguous. V lost 3 bases, J lost 9 bases, and 17 bases lay in between. CDR3 length: 14 amino acids. Per the germline V gene, CDR1 is SGHVT and CDR2 is SQSDAQ. The CDR3 sequence: CASSFPRRDTKAFF. As DNA, the CDR3 is TGTGCCAGCAGCTTCCCCCGACGAGATACTAAAGCTTTCTTT.

The rearrangement uses TRBV19 and TRBJ1-6; TRBD1 matches 8 bases. The CDR3 consists of 15 residues. J lost 7 bases, V lost 3 bases, and 5 bases had no gene match. Germline CDR1 and CDR2: LNHDA and SQIVND (reference sequence). This CDR3 reads CASSIGRTGNSPLHF. In DNA, the CDR3 is TGTGCCAGTAGTATCGGGAGGACAGGGAATTCACCCCTCCACTTT.

V is TRBV7-9 and J is TRBJ2-2; a weak D match, TRBD1 (6 bases). The CDR3 is 17 residues long. The ends were cut back, 4 bases at V and 6 bases at J, with 21 bases in the middle. Per the germline V gene, CDR1 is SEHNR and CDR2 is FQNEAQ (reference sequence). CDR3 sequence: CASSSPPLTGRPGELFF. The CDR3, as DNA: TGTGCCAGCAGCTCCCCTCCTTTGACAGGCCGTCCCGGGGAGCTGTTTTTT.

The chain recombines TRBV6-5 with TRBJ2-3; 8 nucleotides agree with TRBD2. Germline V CDR1 and CDR2: MNHEY, SVGAGI. This CDR3 comprises 15 residues. V gave up 6 bases and J gave up 0 bases; unmatched junction bases: 5. The CDR3 DNA reads as TGTGCCAGCAGATTTAGCGGGGCTAGCACAGATACGCAGTATTTT. Amino acids: CASRFSGASTDTQYF.